The entry below gives a single T cell receptor beta chain sequence along with its context. This sample is drawn from a study of blood T cell repertoires in COVID-19. Repertoires were generated with immunoSEQ multiplex PCR, while TCRdb's copy carries only in-frame clones and drops some. Counted here are just over 300,000 clones, 87% occurring once; the ten biggest clones make up approximately 9%. This CDR3 is 14 amino acids long. The V end lost 3 bases, the J end lost 0 bases, and 8 bases lay between the germline ends. Germline CDR1 SGHTA, CDR2 FQGNSA. The sequenced sample was PBMCs or T cells enriched from blood (not recorded which). The sequence derives from a woman aged 18-29 years who had recovered from COVID-19. The V and J genes are TRBV7-2 and TRBJ1-1; D unclear. Here the CDR3 DNA reads TGTGCCAGCAGCTTCGCACTCATGAACACTGAAGCTTTCTTT. As protein: CASSFALMNTEAFF.